The next 19 T cell receptor beta chains were all read from a single sample in a study of beta chain features in type 1 diabetes. TCRB transcripts that were expressed got sequenced, as all of the isolated RNA had been reverse transcribed. TCRdb's table, derived via immunoSEQ multiplex PCR, lists solely in-frame clones and lacks some. The sample carries almost 350,000 clones, 6.5% to 10% recorded once. The source material was central memory CD4+ T cells from blood. Receptors were obtained from a woman younger than 30 in good health.

This clone has a handful of counts. This chain joins TRBV20-1 and TRBJ2-5; perhaps TRBD2 as D (5 bases). V lost 5 bases to trimming and J lost 4 bases, with 8 bases between them. The CDR3 is 11 residues long. The germline V gene has CDR1 DFQATT and CDR2 SNEGSKA (reference sequence). The CDR3 protein is CSAGSAETQYF. The CDR3 DNA follows: TGCAGTGCTGGGAGTGCAGAGACCCAGTACTTC.

The J gene is TRBJ2-1, the V gene TRBV5-4, with 7 bases identical to TRBD1. CDR1 is SGHNT, CDR2 YYREEE, per germline (reference sequence). This CDR3 spans 14 amino acids. V lost 2 bases and J lost 2; bases outside the gene matches: 1. The CDR3 region is CASSLQGTYNEQFF. The CDR3 region has the DNA TGTGCCAGCAGCTTACAGGGGACCTACAATGAGCAGTTCTTC.

In the case of this clone: Additional DNA sequences in this sample encode the identical CDR3. The rearrangement joins TRBV18 to TRBJ2-7, with D maybe TRBD2 (6 bases). The CDR3 consists of 12 residues. CDR1 is KGHSH, CDR2 LQKENI, per germline. V was trimmed by 2 bases and J by 5 bases, leaving 7 bases between them. CDR3 nucleotide sequence: TGTGCCAGCTCACCAACTAGCAACGAGCAGTACTTC. This codes for CASSPTSNEQYF.

This clone was detected a few times. This rearrangement joins TRBV11-2 to TRBJ1-1; TRBD1 is a possible D gene (5 bases). Trimming cost V 0 bases and J 5 bases, with 7 bases left between them. Germline V gene sequence: CDR1 SGHAT, CDR2 FQNNGV. The CDR3 has 13 amino acids. CDR3 nucleotides: TGTGCCAGCAGCTTAGATCAGGGAACTGAAGCTTTCTTT. Protein sequence: CASSLDQGTEAFF.

J is TRBJ2-6 and V is TRBV28; the D is unclear. V lost 3 bases and J 3 bases, leaving 9 bases between the germline ends. This CDR3 contains 15 residues. CDR1 and CDR2 from the germline V gene are MDHEN and SYDVKM. The CDR3 DNA is TGTGCCAGCAGTTTTTACCCCAGTGGGGCCAACGTCCTGACTTTC. This encodes CASSFYPSGANVLTF.

In its sample, this clone was seen a few times. V is TRBV18 and J is TRBJ2-7; D gene ambiguous. Germline CDR1 and CDR2: KGHSH and LQKENI. The ends were cut back, 3 bases at V and 3 bases at J, with 6 bases in the middle. The CDR3 is 12 residues long. CDR3: CASSPNLYEQYF. The CDR3 DNA follows: TGTGCCAGCTCACCTAATCTCTACGAGCAGTACTTC.

This clone was seen a handful of times. V and J are TRBV5-1 and TRBJ2-1; 9 bases are a match to TRBD1. CDR1 SGHRS and CDR2 YFSETQ come from the germline V gene. V lost 1 base to trimming and J lost 7 bases; unmatched junction nucleotides: 6. CDR3 size: 15 residues. The CDR3 coding sequence is TGCGCCAGCAGCTTGAGCGCCGGGACAGGGAATGAGCAGTTCTTC. Translation: CASSLSAGTGNEQFF.

This clone was found a few times. This chain connects TRBV4-2 to TRBJ2-5; no reliable D call. Gene TRBJ2-7 matches the end of the DNA better, so the J call may be wrong. CDR3 size: 15 residues. Germline V gene lookup returns CDR1 LGHNA and CDR2 YNFKEQ. This chain's CDR3 is CASSQELTDTYEQYF. The DNA for the CDR3 is TGTGCCAGCAGCCAAGAGTTGACTGATACCTACGAGCAGTACTTC.

The J gene is TRBJ2-1, the V gene TRBV6-1; D possibly matches TRBD1 or TRBD2 (5 bases each). Germline CDR1 MNHNS, CDR2 SASEGT. CDR3 length equals 13 residues. Trimming left V 7 bases short and J 12 bases short, with 19 bases between. The CDR3 spells CASKTGRSLRQFF. CDR3 coding DNA: TGTGCCAGCAAAACGGGGCGGTCATTGCGGCAGTTCTTC.

There are a few counts of this clone. J is TRBJ2-7 and V is TRBV7-2; TRBD2 agrees at 8 bases. The germline CDR1 and CDR2 sequences are SGHTA and FQGNSA. The junction had 9 bases not matched to a gene; V was cut back by 3 bases and J by 2 bases. The CDR3 spans 16 residues. The CDR3 DNA reads TGTGCCAGCAGCTTTGCTGGCGGGAGGTCGACCTACGAGCAGTACTTC. Translated: CASSFAGGRSTYEQYF.

The chain employs TRBV4-3 and TRBJ1-1, with 7 bases matching TRBD1. This CDR3 has 14 amino acids. Per germline, CDR1 LGHNA and CDR2 YSLEER. Losses at the gene ends were 3 bases for V and 7 bases for J; bases not matched to a gene: 8. The chain's CDR3 is CASSHGRQGDEAFF. In DNA form, the CDR3 reads TGCGCCAGCAGCCACGGCAGACAGGGAGATGAAGCTTTCTTT.

This clone was observed a few times. The chain links TRBV2 to TRBJ2-7; 12 positions match TRBD1. V trimming: 3 bases; J trimming: 5 bases; junction bases outside the gene matches: 5. Germline-derived CDR1 and CDR2 are SNHLY and FYNNEI. CDR3 length: 15 amino acids. The CDR3 DNA is TGTGCCAGCAGTGACGGGACAGGGGGCATGAACGAGCAGTACTTC. Protein: CASSDGTGGMNEQYF.

This clone was recorded many times. J is TRBJ2-1 and V is TRBV29-1; D perhaps matches TRBD1 (6 bases). V was trimmed by 7 bases and J by 5 bases, leaving 12 bases between them. The CDR3 spans 12 residues. Germline V lookup: CDR1 SQVTM, CDR2 ANQGSEA. CDR3: CSAEGVHNEQFF. CDR3 DNA sequence: TGCAGCGCCGAGGGGGTTCACAATGAGCAGTTCTTC.

The rearrangement joins TRBV10-3 to TRBJ2-1; D not resolved. This CDR3 is 12 amino acids long. Germline V lookup: CDR1 ENHRY, CDR2 SYGVKD. V dropped 8 bases and J dropped 2 bases, with 7 bases sitting between them. CDR3 region: CAIAYTYNEQFF. The CDR3 region has the DNA TGTGCCATCGCGTATACCTACAATGAGCAGTTCTTC.

J is TRBJ2-7 and V is TRBV5-1; 9 nucleotides align to TRBD2. The germline V gene encodes CDR1 SGHRS and CDR2 YFSETQ. Unmatched junction bases numbered 8, after V lost 2 bases and J lost 5 bases. There are 15 residues in the CDR3. Written as DNA, the CDR3 is TGCGCCAGCAGCTTCGGTATTAGCGGGAGCGACGAGCAGTACTTC. It translates to CASSFGISGSDEQYF. Based on the CDR3 plus reference TRBV5-1 and TRBJ2-7, the full variable domain is KAGVTQTPRYLIKTRGQQVTLSCSPISGHRSVSWYQQTPGQGLQFLFEYFSETQRNKGNFPGRFSGRQFSNSRSEMNVSTLELGDSALYLCASSFGISGSDEQYFGPGTRLTVT.

The rearrangement links TRBV11-2 to TRBJ2-4; TRBD1 is a possible D gene (5 bases). V was pared by 2 bases and J by 8 bases, with 16 bases between. This CDR3 is 15 amino acids long. The germline CDR1 and CDR2 sequences are SGHAT and FQNNGV. The CDR3, as DNA: TGTGCCAGCAGCTTATTATCAGGGCGTGCGGACATTCAGTACTTC. This sequence encodes CASSLLSGRADIQYF.

This clone was counted between two and nine times. The chain joins TRBV5-6 to TRBJ2-1, with unresolved D. The CDR3 length is 13 residues. The V end was cut by 4 bases, the J end by 4 bases, with 9 bases between. Germline lookup yields CDR1 SGHDT and CDR2 YYEEEE. The CDR3 reads CASSLDLYNEQFF. DNA of the CDR3: TGTGCCAGCAGCCTAGACCTTTACAATGAGCAGTTCTTC.

The chain couples TRBV5-4 to TRBJ2-7; 7 nucleotides agree with TRBD1. V dropped 2 bases and J dropped 3; count of bases not matched to a gene: 8. There are 15 residues in the CDR3. Germline CDR1 reads SGHNT; CDR2 reads YYREEE (reference sequence). CDR3: CASSFTGTANYEQYF. CDR3 DNA: TGTGCCAGCAGCTTTACCGGGACAGCTAACTACGAGCAGTACTTC.

DNA for the CDR3: TGTGCCAGCAGTTTTTGGAGCGGGCCGACCACAGATACGCAGTATTTT. It encodes CASSFWSGPTTDTQYF. The rearrangement joins TRBV28 to TRBJ2-3, with D perhaps TRBD2 (6 bases). Between the trimmed V and J ends, which lost 3 bases and 2 bases, there was a span of 15 bases. The CDR3 has 16 residues. Looked up from germline, CDR1 is MDHEN and CDR2 is SYDVKM. The entire variable domain, with the rest obtained from reference TRBV28 and TRBJ2-3, is as follows: DVKVTQSSRYLVKRTGEKVFLECVQDMDHENMFWYRQDPGLGLRLIYFSYDVKMKEKGDIPEGYSVSREKKERFSLILESASTNQTSMYLCASSFWSGPTTDTQYFGPGTRLTVL.